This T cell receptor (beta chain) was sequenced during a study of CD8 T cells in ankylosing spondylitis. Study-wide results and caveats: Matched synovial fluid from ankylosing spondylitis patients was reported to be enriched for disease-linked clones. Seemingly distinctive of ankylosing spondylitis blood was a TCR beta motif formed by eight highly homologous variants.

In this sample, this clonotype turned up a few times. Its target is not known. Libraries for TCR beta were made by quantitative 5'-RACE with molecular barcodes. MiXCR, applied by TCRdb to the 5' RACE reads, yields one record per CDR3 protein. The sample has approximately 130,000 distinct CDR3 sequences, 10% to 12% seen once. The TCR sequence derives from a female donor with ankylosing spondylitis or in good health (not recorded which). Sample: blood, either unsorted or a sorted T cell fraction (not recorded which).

The CDR3 region has the DNA TGTGCCAGCAGCTTAGGGACAGGGAGCGGCGAGCAGTACTTC. It specifies CASSLGTGSGEQYF. The chain joins TRBV7-9 to TRBJ2-7, with TRBD1 matching over 8 bases. This CDR3 is 14 amino acids long. With 1 base clipped from V and 6 bases from J, the junction kept 5 bases outside the gene matches. CDR1 and CDR2 from the germline V gene are SEHNR and FQNEAQ (reference sequence).